This T cell receptor (beta chain) comes out of a study of T-cell memory formation after mild COVID-19. Germline trimming cut 7 bases from V and 1 base from J; bases unmatched to any gene: 6. Germline lookup yields CDR1 MNHEY and CDR2 SMNVEV (reference sequence). The CDR3 loop spans 14 amino acids. TCRdb reprocessed the 5' RACE reads via MiXCR and lists one record per CDR3 protein. The sample records some 450,000 distinct CDR3 sequences, around 17% being singletons. The receptor was derived from a man aged 18 to 29 who had mild COVID-19 (a few samples of this study predate the infection). Cell type and time point are not known. Material for sequencing was PBMCs or a T cell subset sorted from them (not recorded which). V gene TRBV27 combines with J gene TRBJ1-1; 7 nucleotides line up with TRBD1. The CDR3 reads CASKSRDRNTEAFF. The CDR3, as DNA: TGTGCCAGCAAGAGCCGGGACAGGAACACTGAAGCTTTCTTT.